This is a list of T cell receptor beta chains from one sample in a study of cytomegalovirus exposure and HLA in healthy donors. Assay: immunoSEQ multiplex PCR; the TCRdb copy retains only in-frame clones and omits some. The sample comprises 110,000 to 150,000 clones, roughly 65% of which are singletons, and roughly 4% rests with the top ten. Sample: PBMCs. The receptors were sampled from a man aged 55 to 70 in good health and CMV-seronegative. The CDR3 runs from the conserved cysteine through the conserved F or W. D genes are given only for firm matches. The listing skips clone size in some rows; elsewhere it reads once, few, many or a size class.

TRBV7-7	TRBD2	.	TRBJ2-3	TGTGCCAGCAGCTTAACTAGCGGGAACGCAGATACGCAGTATTTT	CASSLTSGNADTQYF
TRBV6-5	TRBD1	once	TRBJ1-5	TGTGCCAGCGGAGTGTTGCCAGGGGGCGGTCAGCCCCAGCATTTT	CASGVLPGGGQPQHF
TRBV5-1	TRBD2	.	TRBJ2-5	TGCGCCAGCAGCGCGGGACTAGCGGGAGGTCGGGAAGAGACCCAGTACTTC	CASSAGLAGGREETQYF
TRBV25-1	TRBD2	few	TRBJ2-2	TGTGCCAGCCGGTCAGCGGGGGACACCGGGGAGCTGTTTTTT	CASRSAGDTGELFF
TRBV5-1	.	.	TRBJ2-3	TGCGCCAGCAGCTTGGGGGCCCCGGGACAAGCCACAGATACGCAGTATTTT	CASSLGAPGQATDTQYF
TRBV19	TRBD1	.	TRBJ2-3	TGTGCCAGTAGTATGTGGGGACAGACAGATACGCAGTATTTT	CASSMWGQTDTQYF
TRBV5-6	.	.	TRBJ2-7	TGTGCCAGCAGGGGTAGGGCAGGGTGGTACGAGCAGTACTTC	CASRGRAGWYEQYF
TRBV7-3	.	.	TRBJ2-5	TGTGCCAGCAGCTTAAACGCCGGCCAAGAGACCCAGTACTTC	CASSLNAGQETQYF
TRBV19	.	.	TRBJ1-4	TGTGCCAGTAGGAGTGCACCTACAACTAATGAAAAACTGTTTTTT	CASRSAPTTNEKLFF
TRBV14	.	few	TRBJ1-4	TGTGCCAGCAGCCCCCGTGCGGGTCGGAATGAAAAACTGTTTTTT	CASSPRAGRNEKLFF
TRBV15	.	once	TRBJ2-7	TGTGCCACCAGTCGAACGGGGAGCTCCTACGAGCAGTACTTC	CATSRTGSSYEQYF
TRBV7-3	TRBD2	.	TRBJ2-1	TGTGCCAGCAGCTTAAGGGAGGGCCTAAGTGAGCAGTTCTTC	CASSLREGLSEQFF
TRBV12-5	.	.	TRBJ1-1	TGTGCTAGTGGCCCCGACAGTAACACTGAAGCTTTCTTT	CASGPDSNTEAFF
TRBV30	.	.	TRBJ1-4	TGTGCCTGGAGTCCGGTCGTGTCGGCTAATGAAAAACTGTTTTTT	CAWSPVVSANEKLFF
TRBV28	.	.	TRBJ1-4	TGTGCCAGCAGTTTGGGAGCTAATGAAAAACTGTTTTTT	CASSLGANEKLFF
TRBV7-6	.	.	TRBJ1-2	TGTGCCAGCAGCCTCCAGGGCTGGGGCTACACCTTC	CASSLQGWGYTF
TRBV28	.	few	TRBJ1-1	TGTGCCAGCGGGCTCGGGGACGGGGAGGGGACTGAAGCTTTCTTT	CASGLGDGEGTEAFF
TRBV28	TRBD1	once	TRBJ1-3	TGTGCCAGCGAACGAAGGACAGGCCACTCTGGAAACACCATATATTTT	CASERRTGHSGNTIYF
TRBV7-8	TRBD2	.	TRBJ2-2	TGTGCCAGCAGCCCCCTGGTGCTAGCGGGAGGGGGTACCGGGGAGCTGTTTTTT	CASSPLVLAGGGTGELFF
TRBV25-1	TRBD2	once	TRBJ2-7	TGTGCCAGCAGTGAGGCAAGGGCTAGCGGGAGTTACGAGCAGTACTTC	CASSEARASGSYEQYF
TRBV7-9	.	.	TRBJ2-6	TGTGCCAGCAGCTTTCACAGGGAACGCGAAAGTGGTGGGGCCAACGTCCTGACTTTC	CASSFHRERESGGANVLTF
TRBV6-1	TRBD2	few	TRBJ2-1	TGTGCCAGCACGGTAGCAGGGACTAGTAATGAGCAGTTCTTC	CASTVAGTSNEQFF